The 30 T cell receptor beta chains in this list originate from one sample, sequenced in a study of blood T cell repertoires in COVID-19. Method: immunoSEQ multiplex PCR; TCRdb's copy keeps in-frame clones and lacks some. The sample lists 350,000 to 450,000 clones, roughly 90% occurring once. The sample was peripheral blood. These receptors were collected from a woman between 40 and 50 years old with COVID-19, enrolled during active disease.

CDR3 amino acids: CASSQGATNQPQHF. The CDR3 region has the DNA TGTGCCAGCTCACAGGGGGCTACCAATCAGCCCCAGCATTTT. V and J are TRBV18 and TRBJ1-5; 7 bases fit TRBD1. After removal of 4 bases from V and 3 bases from J, the junction contained 3 bases not matched to a gene. This CDR3 spans 14 amino acids. The germline V gene has CDR1 KGHSH and CDR2 LQKENI. Combining the CDR3 with reference TRBV18 and TRBJ1-5 gives the whole variable domain NAGVMQNPRHLVRRRGQEARLRCSPMKGHSHVYWYRQLPEEGLKFMVYLQKENIIDESGMPKERFSAEFPKEGPSILRIQQVVRGDSAAYFCASSQGATNQPQHFGDGTRLSIL.

This chain joins TRBV14 and TRBJ2-7; the match to TRBD1 covers 9 bases. Trimming took 4 bases from V and 0 from J; bases not matched to a gene: 4. The CDR3 totals 15 residues. Germline V gene lookup returns CDR1 SGHDN and CDR2 FVKESK. The CDR3 DNA is TGTGCCAGCAGCCTGGACAGGGGTAGCTCCTACGAGCAGTACTTC. Protein product: CASSLDRGSSYEQYF.

The chain has TRBV28 and TRBJ2-7, with D perhaps matching TRBD1 (5 bases). Trimming removed 5 bases at V and 3 bases at J, with 14 bases between. Germline-derived CDR1 and CDR2 are MDHEN and SYDVKM. The CDR3 runs 14 residues. The CDR3 reads CASSVTGVVYEQYF. The CDR3 region has the DNA TGTGCCAGCAGTGTAACAGGCGTCGTCTACGAGCAGTACTTC. The full variable domain, completed using reference TRBV28 and TRBJ2-7, is DVKVTQSSRYLVKRTGEKVFLECVQDMDHENMFWYRQDPGLGLRLIYFSYDVKMKEKGDIPEGYSVSREKKERFSLILESASTNQTSMYLCASSVTGVVYEQYFGPGTRLTVT.

The DNA of the CDR3 is TGTGCCTGGAGTGGAGGGTATCCGAACACCGGGGAGCTGTTTTTT. This translates into CAWSGGYPNTGELFF. V and J are TRBV30 and TRBJ2-2; possible D gene TRBD2, 5 bases. Trimming removed 1 base at V and 0 bases at J, with 9 bases between. Germline CDR1 and CDR2: GTSNPN and SVGIG (reference sequence). The CDR3 totals 15 residues.

The chain is built from TRBV7-8 and TRBJ1-2; D might be TRBD1 (6 bases). The CDR3 is made up of 15 amino acids. Germline V gives CDR1 SGHVS, CDR2 FQNEAQ. Trimming took off 2 bases at V and 2 bases at J, with 12 bases between the two ends. The DNA of the CDR3 is TGTGCCAGCAGCTTAAGACAGGTCTTAAACTATGGCTACACCTTC. It is translated as CASSLRQVLNYGYTF.

The CDR3 DNA sequence: TGTGCCAGCAGCGTCCGGAGGCTAGCGGCCTACAATGAGCAGTTCTTC. Protein sequence: CASSVRRLAAYNEQFF. The chain combines TRBV13 with TRBJ2-1; 7 bases are a match to TRBD2. CDR1 and CDR2 (germline): PRHDT, FYEKMQ (reference sequence). The CDR3 loop spans 16 amino acids. J gave up 2 bases and V 5 bases, and 9 bases lay outside the gene matches.

The V call is TRBV2, the J call TRBJ1-2; no reliable D call. The V end lost 4 bases, the J end lost 0 bases, and 9 bases lay between the germline ends. CDR1 and CDR2 from the germline V gene are SNHLY and FYNNEI. This CDR3 contains 14 residues. As DNA, the CDR3 is TGTGCCAGCAGTGGAACAGCTTCTAACTATGGCTACACCTTC. As protein: CASSGTASNYGYTF.

The V and J genes are TRBV2 and TRBJ1-1; D perhaps matches TRBD1 (5 bases). The CDR3 is made up of 15 amino acids. The germline V gene encodes CDR1 SNHLY and CDR2 FYNNEI. Trimming removed 9 bases from V and 1 base from J, with 18 bases in between. CDR3 loop: CASRIESGGNTEAFF. The CDR3 coding sequence is TGTGCCAGTAGAATTGAATCCGGGGGGAACACTGAAGCTTTCTTT.

This rearrangement joins TRBV4-3 to TRBJ1-1; 7 nucleotides align to TRBD1. The CDR3 contains 16 residues. The J segment lost 6 bases and the V segment lost 4 bases, leaving 14 bases of the junction unmatched. CDR1 and CDR2 from the germline V gene are LGHNA and YSLEER. DNA for the CDR3: TGCGCCAGCAGCCTGAGAGCCCTCGGGACAGCTTCTGAAGCTTTCTTT. It is translated as CASSLRALGTASEAFF.

The chain is built from TRBV28 and TRBJ1-2; tentative D call: TRBD1 (6 bases). The V end was cut by 4 bases, the J end by 8 bases, with 14 bases between. The CDR3 has 13 residues. Per the germline V gene, CDR1 is MDHEN and CDR2 is SYDVKM. CDR3 loop: CASSSQGMWGYTF. The DNA for the CDR3 is TGTGCCAGCAGTTCTCAGGGGATGTGGGGCTACACCTTC.

The chain combines TRBV5-1 with TRBJ1-1; maybe TRBD1 (6 bases). This CDR3 contains 20 residues. The V gene lost 0 bases and the J gene lost 0 bases, with 24 bases spanning the gap. Germline CDR1 and CDR2: SGHRS and YFSETQ. Here the CDR3 reads CASSLGLLGGGRSMNTEAFF. Here the CDR3 DNA reads TGCGCCAGCAGCTTGGGTCTGCTCGGGGGGGGCCGGTCGATGAACACTGAAGCTTTCTTT.

The chain carries TRBV2 and TRBJ1-5, with 9 bases aligning to TRBD1. The CDR3 is made up of 15 amino acids. V lost 7 bases to trimming and J lost 3 bases; unmatched junction nucleotides: 7. Germline values: CDR1 SNHLY, CDR2 FYNNEI. Here the CDR3 DNA reads TGTGCCAGCAACAAGGACAGGGGCTTCAATCAGCCCCAGCATTTT. Protein sequence: CASNKDRGFNQPQHF.

The sample holds a few counts of this clone. V is TRBV6-1 and J is TRBJ1-3, with D unresolved. The V end lost 4 bases, the J end lost 0 bases, and 16 bases lay between the germline ends. Germline V lookup: CDR1 MNHNS, CDR2 SASEGT. The CDR3 totals 17 residues. The CDR3 here is CASSVGPYSVSGNTIYF. The CDR3 DNA follows: TGTGCCAGCAGTGTTGGGCCCTACTCCGTCTCTGGAAACACCATATATTTT.

The chain couples TRBV4-1 to TRBJ1-6; D gene uncertain. The germline gives CDR1 MGHRA, CDR2 YSYEKL. This CDR3 region has 17 residues. With 1 base removed from V and 9 bases from J, the gap between germline ends came to 19 bases. CDR3 bases: TGCGCCAGCAGCCAAGGATTGAGGGAGAGTTTGAGTTCACCCCTCCACTTT. Protein product: CASSQGLRESLSSPLHF.

The chain carries TRBV6-6 and TRBJ1-2; possible D gene TRBD1, 5 bases. Deletions cut 6 bases from V and 5 bases from J, with 19 bases between. The CDR3 runs 15 residues. The germline CDR1 and CDR2 sequences are MNHNY and SVGAGI (reference sequence). The CDR3 protein is CASSLPAGLRYGYTF. The CDR3 DNA sequence: TGTGCCAGCAGCCTACCGGCAGGGCTTCGGTATGGCTACACCTTC.

The rearrangement joins TRBV9 to TRBJ2-7; D might be TRBD1 (7 bases). The ends were cut back, 2 bases at V and 0 bases at J, with 15 bases in the middle. The CDR3 spans 16 residues. The V gene's germline CDR1 is SGDLS and CDR2 YYNGEE. DNA of the CDR3: TGTGCCAGCAGCGTGAGGGGGGACAGCTACTCCTACGAGCAGTACTTC. As protein: CASSVRGDSYSYEQYF.

This sequence joins TRBV3-1 (or the pseudogene TRBV3-2) and TRBJ1-2; D is possibly TRBD1 (6 bases). Trimming took 1 base from V and 5 from J, leaving 14 bases between them. Germline V lookup: CDR1 LGHDT, CDR2 YNNKEL (reference sequence). The CDR3 runs 15 residues. The CDR3 coding sequence is TGTGCCAGCAGCCAAGGGGCAGGGGTAGGGTATGGCTACACCTTC. Its protein is CASSQGAGVGYGYTF.

Turning to this clone: The same CDR3 is also encoded by other DNA sequences in this sample. CDR3 nucleotide sequence: TGTGCCAGCAGTTCAGGTGGCTCCTACGAGCAGTACTTC. As protein: CASSSGGSYEQYF. The chain combines TRBV28 with TRBJ2-7; D is unclear. The CDR3 contains 13 residues. V was clipped by 4 bases and J by 0 bases, with 7 bases between them. Per germline, CDR1 MDHEN and CDR2 SYDVKM.

Remarks on this clone: Distinct nucleotide sequences in the sample also encode this CDR3. This chain joins TRBV28 and TRBJ1-5, with 8 bases aligning to TRBD1. V lost 3 bases and J lost 1; bases outside the gene matches: 2. The germline CDR1 and CDR2 sequences are MDHEN and SYDVKM. The CDR3 extends over 15 amino acids. CDR3 region: CASSFDRGSNQPQHF. The CDR3 coding sequence is TGTGCCAGCAGTTTCGACAGGGGCAGCAATCAGCCCCAGCATTTT.

This CDR3 reads CASSLGQGINEQFF. In nucleotides, the CDR3 is TGCGCCAGCAGCTTGGGACAGGGAATCAATGAGCAGTTCTTC. V and J are TRBV5-1 and TRBJ2-1, with 7 bases lining up with TRBD1. CDR1 and CDR2 from the germline V gene are SGHRS and YFSETQ. Trimming took 0 bases from V and 6 from J; bases not matched to a gene: 3. The length of the CDR3 is 14 residues.

This clone has more than one count but fewer than ten. The rearrangement joins TRBV28 to TRBJ1-5, with D maybe TRBD1 (6 bases). Trimming pared 6 bases from V and 5 bases from J, leaving 14 bases between. Germline CDR1 is MDHEN and CDR2 is SYDVKM. The CDR3 spans 14 residues. The CDR3 DNA follows: TGTGCCAGCAGACTCGGACAGTCCTATCAGCCCCAGCATTTT. Residues: CASRLGQSYQPQHF.

On this clone itself: Other nucleotide sequences from this sample produce the same CDR3. This sequence joins TRBV4-1 and TRBJ2-7, with TRBD1 matching over 10 bases. CDR1 MGHRA and CDR2 YSYEKL come from the germline V gene. The CDR3 has 14 residues. V dropped 1 base and J dropped 7; count of bases not matched to a gene: 4. DNA for the CDR3: TGCGCCAGCAGCCAAGGACAGGGGGCTGGGGAGCAGTACTTC. Its protein product is CASSQGQGAGEQYF.

The V call is TRBV29-1, the J call TRBJ1-1, with a weak D call TRBD1 (6 bases). This CDR3 comprises 15 residues. Germline values: CDR1 SQVTM, CDR2 ANQGSEA. V was pared by 7 bases and J by 10 bases, with 28 bases between. CDR3 in amino acids: CSAGGVRTGQEGAFF. CDR3 DNA: TGCAGCGCTGGGGGGGTTAGGACGGGACAAGAGGGAGCTTTCTTT. The entire variable domain, with the rest obtained from reference TRBV29-1 and TRBJ1-1, is as follows: SAVISQKPSRDICQRGTSLTIQCQVDSQVTMMFWYRQQPGQSLTLIATANQGSEATYESGFVIDKFPISRPNLTFSTLTVSNMSPEDSSIYLCSAGGVRTGQEGAFFGQGTRLTVV.

The CDR3 region has the DNA TGTGCCAGCAGCTCCCCTTCACAGGGGACTGAAGCTTTCTTT. Encoded protein: CASSSPSQGTEAFF. The chain recombines TRBV7-9 with TRBJ1-1; 7 bases line up with TRBD1. This CDR3 comprises 14 residues. Trimming cost V 4 bases and J 5 bases; bases outside gene matches: 7. Germline values: CDR1 SEHNR, CDR2 FQNEAQ (reference sequence).

The table lists this clone with a count of one. The rearrangement uses TRBV5-6 and TRBJ2-5; the D gene is possibly TRBD1 (6 bases). Germline CDR1 reads SGHDT; CDR2 reads YYEEEE. The CDR3 contains 14 residues. V lost 0 bases, J lost 3 bases, and 9 bases lay in between. CDR3 DNA: TGTGCCAGCAGCTTGGCAGGGGTGGAAGAGACCCAGTACTTC. Protein product: CASSLAGVEETQYF.

The chain carries TRBV9 and TRBJ2-4; D remains ambiguous. This CDR3 is built from 16 residues. Germline loops: CDR1 SGDLS, CDR2 YYNGEE. The germline V and J ends were trimmed by 5 bases and 0 bases, with 15 bases remaining between them. DNA for the CDR3: TGTGCCAGCAGTACTCGACTGTTCGTAGCCAAAAACATTCAGTACTTC. Protein: CASSTRLFVAKNIQYF.

The chain has TRBV28 and TRBJ1-3, with D tentatively TRBD1 (6 bases). Germline loops: CDR1 MDHEN, CDR2 SYDVKM. The CDR3 runs 20 residues. Trimming took off 3 bases at V and 1 base at J, with 25 bases between the two ends. The DNA of the CDR3 is TGTGCCAGCAGTTTGGTTCTCCTGCGGGCAGGGGAAGGGTCTGGAAACACCATATATTTT. Translated: CASSLVLLRAGEGSGNTIYF.

This clone was recorded only once. The V gene is TRBV7-2, the J gene TRBJ1-5; D call uncertain. This CDR3 has 16 residues. Germline V gene data show CDR1 as SGHTA and CDR2 as FQGNSA. With 5 bases removed from V and 0 bases from J, the gap between germline ends came to 14 bases. Here the CDR3 reads CASSPTGINSNQPQHF. As DNA, the CDR3 is TGTGCCAGCAGCCCGACGGGGATAAATAGCAATCAGCCCCAGCATTTT.

This clone turned up a few times. The chain joins TRBV6-4 to TRBJ1-2; 7 bases map to TRBD1. V trimming: 0 bases; J trimming: 8 bases; junction bases outside the gene matches: 9. Germline loops: CDR1 MRHNA, CDR2 SNTAGT. This CDR3 spans 15 amino acids. CDR3 sequence: CASSDSYRGGRGYTF. CDR3 in DNA: TGTGCCAGCAGTGACTCGTACAGGGGCGGTCGCGGCTACACCTTC.

J is TRBJ1-4 and V is TRBV19; the match to TRBD1 covers 9 bases. The CDR3 contains 14 residues. Germline V gives CDR1 LNHDA, CDR2 SQIVND (reference sequence). Losses at the gene ends were 7 bases for V and 7 bases for J; bases not matched to a gene: 7. CDR3 region: CASTRDREGEKLFF. CDR3 in DNA: TGTGCCAGTACCCGGGACAGGGAAGGTGAAAAACTGTTTTTT.